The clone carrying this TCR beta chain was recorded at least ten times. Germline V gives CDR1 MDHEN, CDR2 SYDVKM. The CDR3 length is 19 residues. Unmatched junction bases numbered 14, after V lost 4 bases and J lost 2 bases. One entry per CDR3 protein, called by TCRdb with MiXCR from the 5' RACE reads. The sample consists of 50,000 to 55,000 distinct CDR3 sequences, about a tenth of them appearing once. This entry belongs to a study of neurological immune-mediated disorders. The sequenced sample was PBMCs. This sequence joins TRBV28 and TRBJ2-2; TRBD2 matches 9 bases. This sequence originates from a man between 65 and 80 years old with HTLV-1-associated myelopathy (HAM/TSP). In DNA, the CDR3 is TGTGCCAGCAGTTCCCCCGGCCCCGGGACTAGCCTAAACACCGGGGAGCTGTTTTTT. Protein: CASSSPGPGTSLNTGELFF.